Below, 21 T cell receptor beta chains from the same sample are listed, as sequenced in a study of human T cells and chemical hapten exposure (dated by TCRdb to about 2021). Explained via the paper, the time point label denotes: pre-sensitization, week 0. In light of the paper, this sample's treatment or condition label describes: therapeutic diphenylcyclopropenone sensitization with weekly scalp DPC. Libraries were made using RACE. Sequencing used a NextSeq 500. The public reads were reprocessed in TCRdb via fastp at Q25 and MiXCR, keeping in-frame beta chains. Entries are consolidated by CDR3 protein sequence, retaining the most common genes and DNA. Here the sample has fewer than 200,000 distinct CDR3 sequences; approximately 31% occur a single time. The biggest ten clones account for roughly 3% of the sample. Sequencing was performed on whole blood, taken in connection with sensitization to the hapten diphenylcyclopropenone (DPC). These receptors originate from a woman aged 30 to 39 with alopecia areata. Some clones in this sample may be carry-over from other donors' samples.

This clonotype was observed at least ten times. Relative to the germline gene, one junction end is altered; a read error may explain this. The V gene is TRBV7-9, the J gene TRBJ2-1; maybe TRBD1 (5 bases). This CDR3 spans 15 amino acids. CDR1 is SEHNR and CDR2 is FQNEAQ in the germline V gene (reference sequence). Here the CDR3 reads CASSLGASSYNEQFF. The CDR3 nucleotides read TGCGCCAGCAGCTTAGGGGCTAGCTCCTACAATGAGCAGTTCTTC. Based on the CDR3 plus reference TRBV7-9 and TRBJ2-1, the full variable domain is DTGVSQNPRHKITKRGQNVTFRCDPISEHNRLYWYRQTLGQGPEFLTYFQNEAQLEKSRLLSDRFSAERPKGSFSTLEIQRTEQGDSAMYLCASSLGASSYNEQFFGPGTRLTVL.

In DNA, the CDR3 is TGTGCCAGCAGCCGTCCGGGACAGGGGAGAGATACGCAGTATTTT. This codes for CASSRPGQGRDTQYF. The rearrangement links TRBV28 to TRBJ2-3, with 10 bases that match TRBD1. V shed 6 bases and J 5 bases; nucleotides not matched to a gene: 8. The CDR3 has 15 residues. Germline V gene lookup returns CDR1 MDHEN and CDR2 SYDVKM.

The rearrangement uses TRBV7-2 and TRBJ2-7; possibly TRBD2 for D (5 bases). Germline V lookup: CDR1 SGHTA, CDR2 FQGNSA. V shed 2 bases and J shed 2 bases, with 13 bases lying between them. The CDR3 extends over 15 amino acids. This CDR3 is CASSLLGVGTYEQYF. CDR3 coding DNA: TGTGCCAGCAGCTTACTGGGAGTGGGGACCTACGAGCAGTACTTC.

The chain links TRBV5-1 to TRBJ2-7; 10 bases are shared with TRBD1. CDR1 is SGHRS and CDR2 is YFSETQ in the germline V gene. The CDR3 contains 15 residues. The ends lost 6 bases at V and 5 bases at J; junction bases unmatched: 11. The CDR3 DNA sequence: TGCGCCAGCACCAATCCCGGGACAGGGGCCCACGAGCAGTACTTC. Its protein product is CASTNPGTGAHEQYF.

The V and J genes are TRBV28 and TRBJ2-1; tentative D call: TRBD2 (5 bases). The germline gives CDR1 MDHEN, CDR2 SYDVKM. Trimming took 1 base from V and 0 from J, leaving 10 bases between them. The CDR3 consists of 16 residues. The CDR3 is CASSLSEGSSYNEQFF. CDR3 bases: TGTGCCAGCAGTTTATCCGAAGGGAGCTCCTACAATGAGCAGTTCTTC.

This clonotype has only a few counts. This chain links TRBV12-3 or TRBV12-4 with TRBJ2-2; TRBD1 agrees at 9 bases. J gave up 3 bases and V 6 bases, and 8 bases lay outside the gene matches. CDR3 length equals 16 residues. The CDR3 here is CASSHAQGAYTGELFF. CDR3 in DNA: TGTGCCAGCAGCCACGCACAGGGGGCATACACCGGGGAGCTGTTTTTT.

This sequence joins TRBV7-2 and TRBJ1-1; D ambiguous. CDR1 and CDR2 from the germline V gene are SGHTA and FQGNSA. The CDR3 is made up of 15 amino acids. V lost 4 bases and J 2 bases, leaving 14 bases between the germline ends. This CDR3 reads CASSYSPLFNTEAFF. CDR3 coding DNA: TGTGCCAGCAGCTATTCCCCTCTTTTCAACACTGAAGCTTTCTTT. The whole variable domain, filled in from reference TRBV7-2 and TRBJ1-1, reads GAGVSQSPSNKVTEKGKDVELRCDPISGHTALYWYRQSLGQGLEFLIYFQGNSAPDKSGLPSDRFSAERTGGSVSTLTIQRTQQEDSAVYLCASSYSPLFNTEAFFGQGTRLTVV.

This clonotype was counted only a few times. This CDR3 reads CASSLQGSPGDEQFF. The CDR3 region has the DNA TGTGCCAGCAGCTTACAGGGCTCCCCCGGGGATGAGCAGTTCTTC. This chain links TRBV7-2 with TRBJ2-1; the D gene could be TRBD1 or TRBD2 (5 bases each). V shed 2 bases and J shed 8 bases, with 16 bases lying between them. The CDR3 has 15 residues. The germline V gene encodes CDR1 SGHTA and CDR2 FQGNSA.

This clonotype was found a few times. The J gene is TRBJ2-1, the V gene TRBV4-1; possibly TRBD2 for D (5 bases). CDR1 MGHRA and CDR2 YSYEKL come from the germline V gene. V gave up 1 base and J gave up 8 bases, with 6 bases separating them. The CDR3 loop spans 12 amino acids. The CDR3 region has the DNA TGCGCCAGCAGCCAAGTCGGGGATGAGCAGTTCTTC. Translating gives CASSQVGDEQFF.

The rearrangement uses TRBV20-1 and TRBJ2-1; 8 positions agree with TRBD1. Germline CDR1 reads DFQATT; CDR2 reads SNEGSKA (reference sequence). V lost 3 bases to trimming and J lost 6 bases; unmatched junction nucleotides: 7. CDR3 length: 14 amino acids. The CDR3 protein is CSASNTDRVNEQFF. CDR3 DNA sequence: TGCAGTGCTAGTAATACGGACAGGGTCAATGAGCAGTTCTTC.

This clonotype was seen more than once but under ten times. V and J are TRBV7-2 and TRBJ2-7; the D is unclear. The V and J ends lost 4 bases and 5 bases respectively, with 18 bases between them. Germline CDR1 and CDR2: SGHTA and FQGNSA. The CDR3 totals 15 residues. CDR3 residues: CASSWRHGYYDEQYF. The CDR3 nucleotides are TGTGCCAGCAGCTGGAGACATGGGTACTACGACGAGCAGTACTTC.

This clonotype was counted only a few times. The chain joins TRBV20-1 to TRBJ2-1; possibly TRBD2 for D (5 bases). From germline, CDR1 is DFQATT and CDR2 SNEGSKA (reference sequence). This CDR3 has 10 amino acids. V was trimmed by 6 bases and J by 9 bases, leaving 9 bases between them. This chain's CDR3 is CSAYSVEQFF. As DNA, the CDR3 is TGCAGTGCCTATAGCGTTGAGCAGTTCTTC.

The CDR3 DNA reads as TGTGCCAGCATCGCTACAGGGGGTTTCGGTGGTGAAAAACTGTTTTTT. Protein product: CASIATGGFGGEKLFF. The V call is TRBV28, the J call TRBJ1-4; 8 bases line up with TRBD1. The CDR3 has 16 residues. Germline lookup yields CDR1 MDHEN and CDR2 SYDVKM. Trimming removed 7 bases from V and 7 bases from J; junction bases left unmatched: 14.

The gene calls are TRBV12-3 or TRBV12-4 and TRBJ1-5; D call uncertain. The CDR3 sequence is 12 residues long. The germline V and J ends were trimmed by 4 bases and 9 bases, with 10 bases remaining between them. Here the CDR3 reads CASSWGKRPQHF. The CDR3 nucleotides are TGTGCCAGCAGTTGGGGAAAAAGGCCCCAGCATTTT.

The V gene is TRBV10-1, the J gene TRBJ1-1; perhaps TRBD1 as D (6 bases). The CDR3 totals 14 residues. The V end was cut by 5 bases, the J end by 0 bases, with 10 bases between. Germline CDR1 and CDR2: WNHNN and SYGVQD (reference sequence). The CDR3 DNA reads as TGCGCCAGCAGTACGGACAGACTGAACACTGAAGCTTTCTTT. Translating gives CASSTDRLNTEAFF.

This chain connects TRBV7-2 to TRBJ2-7; weak D call: TRBD1 (5 bases). The germline V gene encodes CDR1 SGHTA and CDR2 FQGNSA. V shed 2 bases and J shed 3 bases, with 20 bases lying between them. The CDR3 consists of 17 residues. As DNA, the CDR3 is TGTGCCAGCAGCTTATCGGTTTTGGGGCAGAACTTCTACGAGCAGTACTTC. It is translated as CASSLSVLGQNFYEQYF.

The chain is built from TRBV7-8 and TRBJ1-5, with D possibly being TRBD1 (5 bases). With 5 bases removed from V and 4 bases from J, the gap between germline ends came to 12 bases. Germline CDR1 and CDR2: SGHVS and FQNEAQ. CDR3 length: 14 residues. The CDR3 DNA reads as TGTGCCAGCAGCCGAATGGGGGTAAATCAGCCCCAGCATTTT. Translating gives CASSRMGVNQPQHF.

This clonotype was observed a few times. The V call is TRBV7-3, the J call TRBJ2-1; a possible D gene is TRBD1 (6 bases). Between the trimmed V and J ends, which lost 5 bases and 11 bases, there was a span of 16 bases. The CDR3 has 13 residues. Looked up from germline, CDR1 is SGHTA and CDR2 is FQGTGA. CDR3 nucleotide sequence: TGTGCCAGCAGCACCCTAGGGACAACCCAGCAGTTCTTC. Its translation is CASSTLGTTQQFF.

This clonotype was seen ten or more times. V usage is TRBV28 and J usage is TRBJ2-1; the D is unclear. Germline loops: CDR1 MDHEN, CDR2 SYDVKM. This CDR3 contains 13 residues. Between the trimmed V and J ends, which lost 4 bases and 4 bases, there was a span of 8 bases. CDR3 bases: TGTGCCAGCAGTTCCGGGCCTTACAATGAGCAGTTCTTC. Translation: CASSSGPYNEQFF. The whole variable domain, filled in from reference TRBV28 and TRBJ2-1, reads DVKVTQSSRYLVKRTGEKVFLECVQDMDHENMFWYRQDPGLGLRLIYFSYDVKMKEKGDIPEGYSVSREKKERFSLILESASTNQTSMYLCASSSGPYNEQFFGPGTRLTVL.

The chain is built from TRBV7-8 and TRBJ1-3; possibly TRBD1 for D (5 bases). The V and J ends lost 1 base and 0 bases respectively, with 10 bases between them. The CDR3 runs to 16 residues. From germline, CDR1 is SGHVS and CDR2 FQNEAQ. CDR3 sequence reads: CASSLVGGGSGNTIYF. The DNA for the CDR3 is TGTGCCAGCAGCTTAGTTGGGGGAGGCTCTGGAAACACCATATATTTT.

This clonotype was recorded once. The chain recombines TRBV6-1 with TRBJ1-5, with D possibly being TRBD1 (5 bases). The CDR3 length is 13 residues. V lost 4 bases, J lost 10 bases, and 14 bases lay in between. Looked up from germline, CDR1 is MNHNS and CDR2 is SASEGT. The CDR3 DNA reads TGTGCCAGCAGTGCGGGGCTGGGGGGTCCCCAGCATTTT. Its translation is CASSAGLGGPQHF.